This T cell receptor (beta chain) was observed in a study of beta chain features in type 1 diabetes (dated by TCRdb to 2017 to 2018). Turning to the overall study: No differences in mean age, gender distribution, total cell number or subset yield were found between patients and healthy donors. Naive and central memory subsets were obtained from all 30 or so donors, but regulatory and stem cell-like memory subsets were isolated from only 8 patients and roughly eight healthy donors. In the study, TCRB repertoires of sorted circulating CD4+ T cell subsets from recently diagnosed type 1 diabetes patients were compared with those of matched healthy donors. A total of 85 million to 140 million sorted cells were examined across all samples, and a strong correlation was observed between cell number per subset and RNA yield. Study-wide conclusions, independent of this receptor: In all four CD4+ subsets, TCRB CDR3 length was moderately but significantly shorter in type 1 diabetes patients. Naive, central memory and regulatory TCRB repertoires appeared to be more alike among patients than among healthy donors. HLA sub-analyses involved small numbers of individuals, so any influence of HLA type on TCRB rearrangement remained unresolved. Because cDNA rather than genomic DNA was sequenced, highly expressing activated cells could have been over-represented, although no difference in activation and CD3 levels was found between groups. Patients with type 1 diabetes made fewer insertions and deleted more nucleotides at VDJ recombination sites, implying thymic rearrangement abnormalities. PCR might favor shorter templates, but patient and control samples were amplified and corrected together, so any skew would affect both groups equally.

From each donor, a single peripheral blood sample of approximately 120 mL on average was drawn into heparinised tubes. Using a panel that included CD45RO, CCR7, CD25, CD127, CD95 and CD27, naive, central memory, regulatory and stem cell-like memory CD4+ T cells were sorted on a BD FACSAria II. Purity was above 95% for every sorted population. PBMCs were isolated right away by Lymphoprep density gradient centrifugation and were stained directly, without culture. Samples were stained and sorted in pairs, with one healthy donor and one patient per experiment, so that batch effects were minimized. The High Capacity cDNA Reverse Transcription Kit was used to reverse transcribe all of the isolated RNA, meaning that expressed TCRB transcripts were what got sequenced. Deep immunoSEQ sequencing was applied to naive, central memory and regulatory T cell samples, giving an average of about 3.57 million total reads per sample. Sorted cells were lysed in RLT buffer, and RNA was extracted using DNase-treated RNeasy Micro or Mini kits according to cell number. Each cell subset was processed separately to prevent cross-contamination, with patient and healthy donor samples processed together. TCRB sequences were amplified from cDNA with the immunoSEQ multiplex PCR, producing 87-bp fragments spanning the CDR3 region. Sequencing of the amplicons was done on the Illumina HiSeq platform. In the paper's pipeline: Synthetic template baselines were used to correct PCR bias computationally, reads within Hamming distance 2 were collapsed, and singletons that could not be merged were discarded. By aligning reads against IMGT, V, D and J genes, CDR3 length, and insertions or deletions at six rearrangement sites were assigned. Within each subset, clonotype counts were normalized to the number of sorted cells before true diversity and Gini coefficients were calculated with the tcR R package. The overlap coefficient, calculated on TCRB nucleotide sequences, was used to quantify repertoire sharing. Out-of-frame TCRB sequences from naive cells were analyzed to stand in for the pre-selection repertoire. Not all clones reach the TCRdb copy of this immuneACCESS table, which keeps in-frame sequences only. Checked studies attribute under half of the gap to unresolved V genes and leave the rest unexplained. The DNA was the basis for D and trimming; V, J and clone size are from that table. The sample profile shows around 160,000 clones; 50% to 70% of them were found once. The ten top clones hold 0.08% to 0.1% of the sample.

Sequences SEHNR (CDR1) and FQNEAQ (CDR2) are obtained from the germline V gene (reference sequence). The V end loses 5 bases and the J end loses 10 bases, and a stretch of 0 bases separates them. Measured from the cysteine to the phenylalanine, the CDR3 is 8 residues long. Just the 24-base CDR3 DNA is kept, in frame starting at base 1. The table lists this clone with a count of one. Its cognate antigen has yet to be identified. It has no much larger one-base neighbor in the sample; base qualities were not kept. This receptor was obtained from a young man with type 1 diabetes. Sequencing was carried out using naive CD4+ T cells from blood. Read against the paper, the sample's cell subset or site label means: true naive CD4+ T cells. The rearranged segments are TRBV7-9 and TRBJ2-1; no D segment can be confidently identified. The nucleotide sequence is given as TGTGCCAGCAGCGAGCAGTTCTTC. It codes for CASSEQFF. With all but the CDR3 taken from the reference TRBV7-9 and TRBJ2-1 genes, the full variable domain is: DTGVSQNPRHKITKRGQNVTFRCDPISEHNRLYWYRQTLGQGPEFLTYFQNEAQLEKSRLLSDRFSAERPKGSFSTLEIQRTEQGDSAMYLCASSEQFFGPGTRLTVL.